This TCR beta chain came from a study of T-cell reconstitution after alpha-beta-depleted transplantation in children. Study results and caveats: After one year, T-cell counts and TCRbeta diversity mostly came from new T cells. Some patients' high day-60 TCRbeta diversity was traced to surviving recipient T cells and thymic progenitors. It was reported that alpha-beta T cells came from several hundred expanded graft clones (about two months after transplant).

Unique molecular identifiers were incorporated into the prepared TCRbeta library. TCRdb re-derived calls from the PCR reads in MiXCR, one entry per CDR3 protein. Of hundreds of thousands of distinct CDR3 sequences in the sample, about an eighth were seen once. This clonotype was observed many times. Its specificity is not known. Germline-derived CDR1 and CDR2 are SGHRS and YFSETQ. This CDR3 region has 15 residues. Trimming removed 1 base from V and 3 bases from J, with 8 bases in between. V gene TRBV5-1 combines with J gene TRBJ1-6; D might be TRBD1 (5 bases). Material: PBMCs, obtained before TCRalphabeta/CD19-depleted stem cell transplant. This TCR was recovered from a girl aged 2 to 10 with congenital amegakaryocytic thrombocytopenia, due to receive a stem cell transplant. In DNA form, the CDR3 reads TGCGCCAGCAGCTTGTTGACAGACTATAATTCACCCCTCCACTTT. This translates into CASSLLTDYNSPLHF.